This TCR beta chain derives from a study of blood T cell repertoires in COVID-19 (dated by TCRdb to between 2020 and 2021). Background for the entire study: The collaborator samples originated in the United States, Italy and Spain and spanned the acute and convalescent phases of COVID-19. The material from the prospective study consisted of cDNA or gDNA derived from T cells, B-cell-depleted T cells, or PBMCs. Deeply sampled blood TCRbeta repertoires from subjects exposed to, actively infected with, or recovered from COVID-19 were included in the dataset. The repertoires were released in a freely available public database intended as a resource for research on the immune response to SARS-CoV-2. The samples were drawn from two sources: the first 160 participants of the ongoing ImmuneRACE study, and 1,000 to 1,500 subjects contributed by 6 global collaborators. The sample metadata nearly always contained a de-identified subject ID, COVID-19 status, age in years and sex. HLA class I and class II types, where available, came from metadata supplied by the sample provider rather than from assay-based typing.

Collaborating institutions collected whole blood in K2EDTA tubes following their own protocols. For TCRbeta analysis, collaborators shipped samples as frozen whole blood, isolated PBMCs, or DNA extracted from either of those sample types. TCRbeta CDR3 regions were amplified from genomic DNA by means of the immunoSEQ Assay, a bias-controlled multiplex PCR. Regarding the original processing steps: Within the assay, amplification of reference gene primers was used to estimate how many nucleated cells each sample contained. To quantify the absolute abundance of each unique TCRbeta CDR3 rearrangement, sequence reads were collapsed and filtered. For each sample, productive Simpson clonality was calculated as the square root of Simpson's diversity index over productive rearrangements. TCRdb retrieved this table from immuneACCESS and kept in-frame rearrangements only. Not all clones are present; in checked studies, unresolved V genes account for under half, and no reason is known for the remainder. V and J calls and clone size follow that table, whereas D and trimming were derived from the DNA. Counted in this sample were about 260,000 clones; 87% of them appeared once. About 2.5% of the sample lies in the top ten.

The paper as a whole reports these results and caveats: The quantity of clinical and demographic metadata differed by source and by participant and was supplied without curation.

From the germline V gene, CDR1 is SGDLS and CDR2 is YYNGEE. V is reduced by 7 bases and J by 2 bases, leaving a spacing of 12 bases between them. Reading from cysteine to phenylalanine, the CDR3 counts 14 amino acids. Only the CDR3 region is kept as DNA, spanning 42 bases read in frame from base 1. Details on this clone: Which antigen it targets is not known. The input lacks base qualities; no much larger clone sits a single base away.

This receptor was obtained from a woman aged 45-60 years with acute or convalescent COVID-19. The chain is made from TRBV9 and TRBJ2-2; tentative D gene TRBD1, with 5 bases matching. The specimen sequenced was peripheral blood. The CDR3 sequence is CASERRANTGELFF. The nucleotide sequence reads TGTGCCAGCGAGCGCAGGGCTAACACCGGGGAGCTGTTTTTT.